This T cell receptor (beta chain) was documented in a study of technical replicates of blood from a handful of donors. Generated by immunoSEQ multiplex PCR, the TCRdb table keeps only in-frame clones and is missing some. The profile shows about 53,000 clones, approximately 86% of them singletons. CDR1 and CDR2 from the germline V gene are MNHNY and SVGAGI (reference sequence). This CDR3 is 13 amino acids long. V dropped 7 bases and J dropped 2; count of bases not matched to a gene: 5. J is TRBJ2-7 and V is TRBV6-6; 7 bases map to TRBD1. The sequenced sample consisted of PBMCs. This clonotype originated in a human donor in good health. Some clones in this sample may be carry-over from other donors' samples. The CDR3 sequence: CASTRTGPYEQYF. The CDR3 DNA reads as TGTGCCAGCACTCGGACAGGTCCCTACGAGCAGTACTTC.